One sample yielded the 13 T cell receptor beta chains listed below, sequenced in a study of CD8 T cells in Susac syndrome. RNA in amounts of roughly 0.5 to 1 ug was reverse transcribed with random hexamers. One entry per CDR3 protein, called by TCRdb with MiXCR from the immunoSEQ multiplex PCR reads. This table has about 180,000 distinct CDR3 sequences, approximately 96% appearing once. Material: CD4+ T cells from PBMCs. These receptors originate from a human donor with multiple sclerosis.

This chain connects TRBV5-1 to TRBJ1-1, with D maybe TRBD1 (5 bases). The CDR3 spans 13 residues. The germline gives CDR1 SGHRS, CDR2 YFSETQ. The ends were cut back, 5 bases at V and 4 bases at J, with 12 bases in the middle. CDR3 nucleotides: TGCGCCAGCAGTCCTCCCACAGGCACTGAAGCTTTCTTT. It is translated as CASSPPTGTEAFF.

V usage is TRBV10-3 and J usage is TRBJ1-5, with 8 bases matching TRBD1. Germline CDR1 is ENHRY and CDR2 is SYGVKD. J gave up 2 bases and V 2 bases, and 2 bases lay outside the gene matches. The CDR3 loop spans 15 amino acids. The CDR3 sequence: CAISEDRGGNQPQHF. The CDR3 DNA sequence: TGTGCCATCAGTGAGGACAGGGGAGGCAATCAGCCCCAGCATTTT.

The chain has TRBV14 and TRBJ2-7; 9 nucleotides match TRBD1. The germline CDR1 and CDR2 sequences are SGHDN and FVKESK. Germline trimming cut 5 bases from V and 7 bases from J; bases unmatched to any gene: 9. CDR3 size: 14 residues. The CDR3 sequence is CASSILQGAGEQYF. The CDR3 DNA is TGTGCCAGCAGCATCCTACAGGGGGCTGGAGAGCAGTACTTC.

The chain links TRBV3-1 to TRBJ2-1; TRBD1 aligns across 9 bases. V dropped 4 bases and J dropped 7; count of bases not matched to a gene: 11. The CDR3 spans 16 residues. Germline-derived CDR1 and CDR2 are LGHDT and YNNKEL (reference sequence). The CDR3 region has the DNA TGTGCCAGCAGCCCTTTGGGGGACAGGGCATCGAATGAGCAGTTCTTC. Residues: CASSPLGDRASNEQFF.

The V gene is TRBV12-3 or TRBV12-4, the J gene TRBJ2-2; D gene unclear. The CDR3 loop spans 14 amino acids. Trimming took off 6 bases at V and 4 bases at J, with 12 bases between the two ends. The CDR3 sequence is CASSRQILTGELFF. CDR3 bases: TGTGCCAGCAGCCGACAAATACTCACCGGGGAGCTGTTTTTT.

This clonotype has a single count. V usage is TRBV29-1 and J usage is TRBJ2-3; D uncertain. V lost 7 bases, J lost 3 bases, and 17 bases lay in between. The V gene's germline CDR1 is SQVTM and CDR2 ANQGSEA. This CDR3 is built from 14 residues. The CDR3 region is CSARGRGVTDTQYF. CDR3 coding DNA: TGCAGCGCCCGCGGACGAGGCGTAACAGATACGCAGTATTTT.

CDR3 DNA sequence: TGTGCCACCAGTGAGGACGGATACCAAGAGACCCAGTACTTC. Amino acids: CATSEDGYQETQYF. The chain has TRBV24-1 and TRBJ2-5; no clear D gene. CDR1 KGHDR and CDR2 SFDVKD come from the germline V gene. The length of the CDR3 is 14 residues. Trimming stripped 4 bases from V and 0 bases from J, with 8 bases between.

V gene TRBV9 combines with J gene TRBJ1-2; no reliable D call. The germline V gene has CDR1 SGDLS and CDR2 YYNGEE. Trimming left V 1 base short and J 5 bases short, with 9 bases between. The CDR3 runs to 13 residues. Written as DNA, the CDR3 is TGTGCCAGCAGCGTAACATGGGGATATGGCTACACCTTC. Amino acid sequence: CASSVTWGYGYTF.

The chain uses TRBV3-1 and TRBJ1-1; no firm D call. Germline assignment: CDR1 LGHDT and CDR2 YNNKEL (reference sequence). The CDR3 runs 13 residues. The ends were cut back, 2 bases at V and 5 bases at J, with 9 bases in the middle. CDR3 sequence reads: CASSQWVRTEAFF. The CDR3 nucleotides are TGTGCCAGCAGCCAATGGGTCCGGACTGAAGCTTTCTTT.

This chain links TRBV9 with TRBJ2-1; 8 nucleotides line up with TRBD2. Unmatched junction bases numbered 7, after V lost 4 bases and J lost 4 bases. The CDR3 is 15 residues long. Germline CDR1 is SGDLS and CDR2 is YYNGEE. The CDR3: CASSSRTSLYNEQFF. DNA for the CDR3: TGTGCCAGCAGCTCCCGGACTAGCCTTTACAATGAGCAGTTCTTC.

CDR3 region: CSVDRGGYEQYF. CDR3 in DNA: TGCAGCGTTGACCGGGGTGGGTACGAGCAGTACTTC. This chain joins TRBV29-1 and TRBJ2-7, with D perhaps matching TRBD2 (5 bases). The CDR3 length is 12 residues. V lost 3 bases and J lost 4, with 10 bases in between. Germline CDR1 reads SQVTM; CDR2 reads ANQGSEA.

The chain has TRBV10-3 and TRBJ2-7; 11 positions match TRBD1. Germline loops: CDR1 ENHRY, CDR2 SYGVKD. The CDR3 covers 14 residues. V gave up 8 bases and J gave up 1 base; unmatched junction bases: 4. The CDR3, as DNA: TGTGCCATCCAAGGGACAGGGGGTTCCTACGAGCAGTACTTC. This gives the protein CAIQGTGGSYEQYF.

The chain joins TRBV20-1 to TRBJ2-1; 8 nucleotides line up with TRBD2. CDR1 and CDR2 from the germline V gene are DFQATT and SNEGSKA (reference sequence). V was clipped by 5 bases and J by 6 bases; unmatched bases: 9. The CDR3 extends over 14 amino acids. The CDR3 nucleotides read TGCAGTGCTTACCGTCCCGGGACTAGCAATGAGCAGTTCTTC. Its translation is CSAYRPGTSNEQFF.